Listed below are T cell receptor beta chains from one sample, sequenced in a study of T cells in Graves' hyperthyroidism and ophthalmopathy. TCRdb used MiXCR to reprocess the multiplex PCR reads, holding one entry per CDR3 protein. The table includes fewer than 750,000 distinct CDR3 sequences, roughly 14% detected once. Sequenced material: blood. These receptors were obtained from a woman aged 40-49 years with Graves' ophthalmopathy. CDR3s include the opening cysteine and the closing phenylalanine or tryptophan. Each record gives: V gene, clone size, J gene, D gene, CDR3 protein, CDR3 DNA. A D gene is named only where the DNA matches it firmly. Clone size, where shown, is once, few, many, or a class for clones that have expanded.

V: TRBV6-5; size: -; J: TRBJ2-2; D: -; CDR3: CASSSLRELFF; DNA: TGTGCCAGCAGTTCCTTGAGGGAGCTGTTTTTT
V: TRBV12-3/TRBV12-4; size: many; J: TRBJ2-7; D: -; CDR3: CASSMGLLSSYEQYF; DNA: TGTGCCAGCAGTATGGGACTTTTGAGCTCCTACGAGCAGTACTTC
V: TRBV19; size: -; J: TRBJ2-7; D: -; CDR3: CASSPGGRAFGYEQYF; DNA: TGTGCCAGTAGTCCGGGGGGCAGGGCGTTTGGGTACGAGCAGTACTTC
V: TRBV6-1; size: many; J: TRBJ2-5; D: -; CDR3: CASSPVKGTQYF; DNA: TGTGCCAGCAGTCCAGTGAAAGGGACCCAGTACTTC
V: TRBV4-1; size: -; J: TRBJ2-7; D: -; CDR3: CASSQEGTGYEQYF; DNA: TGCGCCAGCAGCCAAGAGGGCACAGGGTATGAGCAGTACTTC
V: TRBV28; size: many; J: TRBJ2-6; D: -; CDR3: CASSYRAQPFLSGANVLTF; DNA: TGTGCCAGCAGTTACAGGGCCCAGCCCTTTCTTTCTGGGGCCAACGTCCTGACTTTC
V: TRBV6-1; size: -; J: TRBJ2-5; D: -; CDR3: CASDNQETQYF; DNA: TGTGCCAGCGATAACCAAGAGACCCAGTACTTC
V: TRBV11-2; size: -; J: TRBJ2-7; D: -; CDR3: CASSPPGILDEQYF; DNA: TGTGCCAGCAGCCCTCCGGGAATACTCGACGAGCAGTACTTC
V: TRBV28; size: -; J: TRBJ2-2; D: -; CDR3: CASSFSGRAGELFF; DNA: TGTGCCAGCAGTTTCTCGGGCAGGGCCGGGGAGCTGTTTTTT
V: TRBV4-1; size: many; J: TRBJ1-2; D: -; CDR3: CASSQVQAADGYTF; DNA: TGCGCCAGCAGCCAGGTGCAGGCCGCAGATGGCTACACCTTC
V: TRBV19; size: many; J: TRBJ1-6; D: -; CDR3: CASSMQGVGADNSPLHF; DNA: TGTGCCAGTAGTATGCAAGGGGTGGGTGCGGATAATTCACCCCTCCACTTT
V: TRBV7-2; size: -; J: TRBJ2-7; D: TRBD2; CDR3: CASSLAGTSGKQYF; DNA: TGTGCCAGCAGCTTAGCCGGGACTAGCGGGAAACAGTACTTC
V: TRBV28; size: many; J: TRBJ2-5; D: TRBD1; CDR3: CATLPGTGGGETQYF; DNA: TGTGCCACGCTGCCCGGGACAGGGGGCGGGGAGACCCAGTACTTC
V: TRBV28; size: many; J: TRBJ2-7; D: TRBD2; CDR3: CASSILADSSYEQYF; DNA: TGTGCCAGCAGTATACTAGCGGACAGCTCCTACGAGCAGTACTTC
V: TRBV29-1; size: -; J: TRBJ1-2; D: TRBD1; CDR3: CSVERDRGENYGYTF; DNA: TGCAGCGTTGAGCGGGACAGGGGGGAGAACTATGGCTACACCTTC
V: TRBV30; size: -; J: TRBJ2-7; D: TRBD1; CDR3: CAWRPPGQAHSYEQYF; DNA: TGTGCCTGGAGACCTCCGGGACAGGCGCACTCCTACGAGCAGTACTTC
V: TRBV6-5; size: many; J: TRBJ2-5; D: -; CDR3: CASSWLQGWGTQYF; DNA: TGTGCCAGCAGTTGGTTACAGGGTTGGGGGACCCAGTACTTC
V: TRBV6-5; size: many; J: TRBJ2-5; D: TRBD2; CDR3: CASSYFGTSGTETQYF; DNA: TGTGCCAGCAGTTACTTTGGGACTAGCGGGACGGAGACCCAGTACTTC
V: TRBV29-1; size: many; J: TRBJ2-2; D: -; CDR3: CSVGTGTYTGELFF; DNA: TGCAGCGTTGGGACCGGGACCTACACCGGGGAGCTGTTTTTT
V: TRBV2; size: many; J: TRBJ1-2; D: -; CDR3: CASSVGGDGYTF; DNA: TGTGCCAGCAGTGTAGGGGGTGATGGCTACACCTTC
V: TRBV3-1; size: many; J: TRBJ1-1; D: TRBD1; CDR3: CASSQSPPGQYYRKGTEAFF; DNA: TGTGCCAGCAGCCAAAGCCCCCCGGGACAGTACTACCGAAAGGGGACTGAAGCTTTCTTT
V: TRBV28; size: many; J: TRBJ2-4; D: TRBD1; CDR3: CASSFRNGQGVHIQYF; DNA: TGTGCCAGCAGTTTTCGCAATGGTCAGGGGGTCCACATTCAGTACTTC
V: TRBV6-5; size: many; J: TRBJ1-2; D: -; CDR3: CASSYGDKSYGYTF; DNA: TGTGCCAGCAGTTACGGGGACAAGTCCTATGGCTACACCTTC
V: TRBV2; size: -; J: TRBJ2-7; D: -; CDR3: CASSDPSFYEQYF; DNA: TGTGCCAGCAGTGACCCCTCCTTCTACGAGCAGTACTTC
V: TRBV29-1; size: -; J: TRBJ2-7; D: -; CDR3: CSVEDPQGSEQYF; DNA: TGCAGCGTTGAAGACCCGCAGGGGAGCGAGCAGTACTTC
V: TRBV28; size: medium-sized; J: TRBJ2-4; D: TRBD1; CDR3: CASRAAGQGDIQYF; DNA: TGTGCCAGCAGGGCAGCGGGACAGGGGGACATTCAGTACTTC
V: TRBV10-3; size: -; J: TRBJ1-2; D: -; CDR3: CAISDSAGYGYTF; DNA: TGTGCCATCAGTGATAGTGCCGGCTATGGCTACACCTTC
V: TRBV19; size: few; J: TRBJ1-5; D: TRBD1; CDR3: CASRDRGIQPQHF; DNA: TGTGCCAGTAGGGACAGGGGGATTCAGCCCCAGCATTTT
V: TRBV7-8; size: -; J: TRBJ2-5; D: TRBD2; CDR3: CASSLGPSGSEQETQYF; DNA: TGTGCCAGCAGCTTAGGTCCTAGCGGGAGCGAGCAAGAGACCCAGTACTTC
V: TRBV13; size: few; J: TRBJ1-1; D: -; CDR3: CASSERVGTEAFF; DNA: TGTGCCAGCAGCGAGAGGGTGGGCACTGAAGCTTTCTTT
V: TRBV7-3; size: -; J: TRBJ2-5; D: TRBD2; CDR3: CASSGGGGETQYF; DNA: TGTGCCAGCAGTGGGGGGGGAGGAGAGACCCAGTACTTC
V: TRBV11-2; size: few; J: TRBJ1-1; D: -; CDR3: CASNLVVSGGDLTEAFF; DNA: TGTGCCAGCAACTTAGTTGTCTCGGGAGGGGATTTGACTGAAGCTTTCTTT
V: TRBV28; size: many; J: TRBJ2-3; D: -; CDR3: CASSLGLTDTQYF; DNA: TGTGCCAGCAGTTTAGGGCTCACAGATACGCAGTATTTT
V: TRBV3-1; size: -; J: TRBJ1-1; D: -; CDR3: CASSQIRTEAFF; DNA: TGTGCCAGCAGCCAAATCCGAACTGAAGCTTTCTTT
V: TRBV7-2; size: many; J: TRBJ2-7; D: TRBD1; CDR3: CASSPGTAVYEQYF; DNA: TGTGCCAGCAGCCCAGGGACAGCGGTCTACGAGCAGTACTTC
V: TRBV7-9; size: many; J: TRBJ1-2; D: -; CDR3: CASSPRDGYGYTF; DNA: TGTGCCAGCAGCCCTCGGGACGGCTATGGCTACACCTTC
V: TRBV29-1; size: few; J: TRBJ1-1; D: TRBD1; CDR3: CSVATGGETEAFF; DNA: TGCAGCGTAGCTACAGGGGGGGAAACTGAAGCTTTCTTT
V: TRBV6-2/TRBV6-3; size: many; J: TRBJ2-7; D: -; CDR3: CASSSPPLEEQYF; DNA: TGTGCCAGCAGTTCACCGCCCCTGGAGGAGCAGTACTTC
V: TRBV19; size: many; J: TRBJ1-2; D: -; CDR3: CASSISQPNYGYTF; DNA: TGTGCCAGTAGTATTTCGCAGCCTAACTATGGCTACACCTTC
V: TRBV30; size: many; J: TRBJ2-5; D: -; CDR3: CAWSVNHQETQYF; DNA: TGTGCCTGGAGTGTAAATCACCAAGAGACCCAGTACTTC
V: TRBV9; size: many; J: TRBJ2-5; D: TRBD1; CDR3: CASSVEDRSQETQYF; DNA: TGTGCCAGCAGCGTTGAGGACAGGAGTCAAGAGACCCAGTACTTC
V: TRBV6-1; size: many; J: TRBJ1-2; D: -; CDR3: CASSAPQGGYGYTF; DNA: TGTGCCAGCAGTGCCCCACAGGGCGGTTATGGCTACACCTTC
V: TRBV6-5; size: many; J: TRBJ1-5; D: TRBD1; CDR3: CASSYRTGGPYSNQPQHF; DNA: TGTGCCAGCAGCTACCGGACAGGGGGTCCTTATAGCAATCAGCCCCAGCATTTT
V: TRBV19; size: many; J: TRBJ1-1; D: -; CDR3: CASSPSEGENTEAFF; DNA: TGTGCCAGTAGCCCCAGCGAGGGAGAGAACACTGAAGCTTTCTTT
V: TRBV27; size: many; J: TRBJ1-1; D: -; CDR3: CASSLNQGRNTEAFF; DNA: TGTGCCAGCAGTTTAAATCAGGGGCGGAACACTGAAGCTTTCTTT
V: TRBV11-1; size: -; J: TRBJ2-5; D: TRBD2; CDR3: CATSRRGTSGAMGETQYF; DNA: TGTGCCACCTCTCGGCGGGGGACTAGCGGGGCTATGGGAGAGACCCAGTACTTC
V: TRBV6-4; size: many; J: TRBJ2-5; D: -; CDR3: CASRVGTFVEETQYF; DNA: TGTGCCAGCAGAGTAGGGACTTTCGTCGAAGAGACCCAGTACTTC
V: TRBV27; size: few; J: TRBJ1-1; D: -; CDR3: CASRPLGGAANTEAFF; DNA: TGTGCCAGCAGACCCCTCGGAGGGGCAGCGAACACTGAAGCTTTCTTT
V: TRBV2; size: many; J: TRBJ2-7; D: TRBD2; CDR3: CASWGGRASSYEQYF; DNA: TGTGCCAGCTGGGGGGGTCGGGCGAGCTCCTACGAGCAGTACTTC
V: TRBV10-3; size: -; J: TRBJ2-3; D: TRBD1; CDR3: CAIRPTGRTTDTQYF; DNA: TGTGCCATCAGGCCGACAGGGCGGACCACAGATACGCAGTATTTT
V: TRBV12-3/TRBV12-4; size: many; J: TRBJ2-2; D: -; CDR3: CASSPRLQGRNTGELFF; DNA: TGTGCCAGCAGTCCTAGGTTACAGGGAAGGAACACCGGGGAGCTGTTTTTT
V: TRBV7-2; size: many; J: TRBJ1-3; D: -; CDR3: CASSFQGTGNTIYF; DNA: TGTGCCAGCAGCTTTCAGGGAACTGGAAACACCATATATTTT
V: TRBV14; size: many; J: TRBJ2-7; D: -; CDR3: CASSQDVGSYEQYF; DNA: TGTGCCAGCAGCCAAGACGTCGGGAGTTACGAGCAGTACTTC
V: TRBV30; size: many; J: TRBJ2-5; D: -; CDR3: CAWRSLGTQYF; DNA: TGTGCCTGGCGTTCCTTGGGGACCCAGTACTTC